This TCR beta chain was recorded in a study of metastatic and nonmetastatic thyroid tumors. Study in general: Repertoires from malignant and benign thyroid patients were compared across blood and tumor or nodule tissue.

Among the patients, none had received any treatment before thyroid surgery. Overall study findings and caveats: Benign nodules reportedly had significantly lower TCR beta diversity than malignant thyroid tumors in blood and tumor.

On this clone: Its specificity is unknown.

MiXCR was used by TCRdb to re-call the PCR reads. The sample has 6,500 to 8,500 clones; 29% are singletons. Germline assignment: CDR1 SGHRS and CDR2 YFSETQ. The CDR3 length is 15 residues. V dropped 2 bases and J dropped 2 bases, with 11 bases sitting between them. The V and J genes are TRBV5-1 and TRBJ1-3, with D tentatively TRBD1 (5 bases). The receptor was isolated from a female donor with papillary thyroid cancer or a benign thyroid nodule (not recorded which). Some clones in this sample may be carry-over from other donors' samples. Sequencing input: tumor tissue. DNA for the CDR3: TGCGCCAGCAGCTTTAACATGGGGCCTGGAAACACCATATATTTT. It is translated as CASSFNMGPGNTIYF. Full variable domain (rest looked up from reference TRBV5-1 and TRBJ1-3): KAGVTQTPRYLIKTRGQQVTLSCSPISGHRSVSWYQQTPGQGLQFLFEYFSETQRNKGNFPGRFSGRQFSNSRSEMNVSTLELGDSALYLCASSFNMGPGNTIYFGEGSWLTVV.